The rows below give T cell receptor beta chains drawn from one sample of a study of vaccination effects on CD4 cells after COVID-19. Sequencing used immunoSEQ multiplex PCR; TCRdb keeps in-frame clones, though not all of them. The sample shows about 66,000 clones, roughly 76% of them seen only once. No antigens are known for them. Sequencing was performed on CD4+ T cells from PBMCs cultured with HCoV-OC43 spike peptides, taken after COVID-19 vaccination. The receptors here all came from a human donor who received a COVID-19 vaccine. Each CDR3 is given with its conserved first and last residue. Each record gives: J gene, CDR3 length, clone size, D gene, V gene, CDR3 protein, CDR3 DNA. A D gene is named only where the DNA matches it firmly. Clone size is not always given. Where it is, it says once, few, many or a class for expanded clones.

TRBJ1-4,12,.,.,TRBV2,CASSDRSEKLFF,TGTGCCAGCAGTGATCGTAGTGAAAAACTGTTTTTT
TRBJ2-2,16,.,.,TRBV19,CASSITQRGRSGELFF,TGTGCCAGTAGTATAACCCAACGGGGAAGGAGTGGGGAGCTGTTTTTT
TRBJ1-2,14,.,.,TRBV2,CASSEMTARDGYTF,TGTGCCAGCAGTGAAATGACAGCGAGGGATGGCTACACCTTC
TRBJ2-2,13,.,.,TRBV9,CASSAVGTGELFF,TGTGCCAGCAGCGCCGTAGGGACCGGGGAGCTGTTTTTT
TRBJ1-2,13,.,.,TRBV6-2/TRBV6-3,CASSYQGLDGYTF,TGTGCCAGCAGTTACCAGGGATTGGATGGCTACACCTTC
TRBJ1-5,14,.,.,TRBV3-1/TRBV3-2,CASSRQYSNQPQHF,TGTGCCAGCAGTCGACAGTATAGCAATCAGCCCCAGCATTTT
TRBJ2-3,16,.,TRBD2,TRBV2,CASSRAPGTITDTQYF,TGTGCCAGCAGCAGAGCCCCCGGGACTATCACAGATACGCAGTATTTT
TRBJ2-1,15,.,TRBD1,TRBV4-3,CASSHDRGRYNEQFF,TGCGCCAGCAGCCACGACAGGGGGAGGTACAATGAGCAGTTCTTC
TRBJ1-5,15,once,.,TRBV4-1,CASSQDDARAQPQHF,TGCGCCAGCAGCCAAGATGACGCGCGGGCTCAGCCCCAGCATTTT
TRBJ2-2,17,once,TRBD2,TRBV24-1,CATSDPAAGEPTGELFF,TGTGCCACCAGTGACCCCGCAGCGGGGGAGCCCACCGGGGAGCTGTTTTTT
TRBJ1-1,16,.,.,TRBV4-3,CASSQEGYGFRAEAFF,TGCGCCAGCAGCCAAGAAGGGTACGGATTTAGGGCTGAAGCTTTCTTT
TRBJ1-3,14,.,TRBD1,TRBV30,CAWRDRLSGNTIYF,TGTGCCTGGAGGGACAGGCTCTCTGGAAACACCATATATTTT
TRBJ2-5,15,.,TRBD2,TRBV5-1,CASRMSGGTQETQYF,TGCGCCAGCAGGATGAGCGGGGGGACCCAAGAGACCCAGTACTTC
TRBJ1-2,16,.,TRBD1,TRBV7-2,CASSLGRGRVNYGYTF,TGTGCCAGCAGCTTAGGCAGGGGGAGAGTTAACTATGGCTACACCTTC
TRBJ1-5,15,.,.,TRBV5-1,CASSLVGGGEQPQHF,TGCGCCAGCAGCTTGGTCGGGGGCGGAGAACAGCCCCAGCATTTT
TRBJ2-2,15,.,.,TRBV5-1,CASSRGFSGTGELFF,TGCGCCAGCAGCCGAGGTTTCTCGGGCACCGGGGAGCTGTTTTTT
TRBJ1-2,12,few,.,TRBV2,CAGTSETRGYTF,TGTGCCGGGACCTCGGAGACACGAGGCTACACCTTC
TRBJ2-3,15,.,TRBD1,TRBV6-4,CASSDSRGPTDTQYF,TGTGCCAGCAGTGACTCCAGGGGGCCCACAGATACGCAGTATTTT
TRBJ1-3,15,.,TRBD1,TRBV5-1,CASSLQGNDGNTIYF,TGCGCCAGCAGCTTACAGGGGAATGATGGAAACACCATATATTTT
TRBJ2-5,13,.,.,TRBV24-1,CATSDFRLETQYF,TGTGCCACCAGTGATTTCAGATTGGAGACCCAGTACTTC
TRBJ1-2,18,.,.,TRBV6-4,CASCPTGLLNTVCRGYTF,TGTGCCAGCTGTCCAACAGGGCTTCTCAACACCGTCTGCCGTGGCTACACCTTC
TRBJ1-4,14,.,.,TRBV5-1,CASSLEGWGEKLFF,TGCGCCAGCAGCTTGGAAGGCTGGGGGGAAAAACTGTTTTTT
TRBJ1-2,13,.,.,TRBV5-1,CASSLSQGDGYTF,TGCGCCAGCAGCTTGTCGCAGGGTGATGGCTACACCTTC
TRBJ2-1,14,once,.,TRBV9,CASSAGPSYNEQFF,TGTGCCAGCAGCGCCGGCCCATCCTACAATGAGCAGTTCTTC
TRBJ1-4,15,.,.,TRBV6-5,CASNRQEPTNEKLFF,TGTGCCAGCAATCGACAGGAGCCAACTAATGAAAAACTGTTTTTT
TRBJ1-1,15,.,.,TRBV30,CAWSPSRVRWTEAFF,TGTGCCTGGAGTCCGAGCAGGGTTAGGTGGACTGAAGCTTTCTTT
TRBJ2-1,14,.,.,TRBV29-1,CSVAGQPSNNEQFF,TGCAGCGTCGCAGGACAGCCAAGTAACAATGAGCAGTTCTTC
TRBJ2-5,15,once,.,TRBV2,CASSPRQDIGETQYF,TGTGCCAGCAGTCCCCGACAGGATATAGGGGAGACCCAGTACTTC
TRBJ1-2,14,few,TRBD1,TRBV10-3,CAIGWTGGDYGYTF,TGTGCCATCGGGTGGACAGGGGGTGACTATGGCTACACCTTC
TRBJ1-1,11,few,.,TRBV29-1,CSVELLAEAFF,TGCAGCGTTGAATTATTAGCTGAAGCTTTCTTT
TRBJ1-5,15,.,.,TRBV2,CASNLQGTLNQPQHF,TGTGCCAGCAACTTACAGGGTACTCTCAATCAGCCCCAGCATTTT
TRBJ2-3,13,.,.,TRBV9,CASSHGSTDTQYF,TGTGCCAGCAGCCACGGTAGCACAGATACGCAGTATTTT
TRBJ2-5,13,.,.,TRBV15,CATSRGYGETQYF,TGTGCCACCAGCAGAGGTTATGGGGAGACCCAGTACTTC
TRBJ1-1,16,few,TRBD1,TRBV3-1/TRBV3-2,CASSQEGGQGNTEAFF,TGTGCCAGCAGCCAAGAGGGCGGACAGGGGAACACTGAAGCTTTCTTT
TRBJ2-2,15,.,.,TRBV5-1,CASSLVAGANGELFF,TGCGCCAGCAGCTTGGTCGCAGGGGCCAACGGGGAGCTGTTTTTT
TRBJ1-3,12,.,.,TRBV2,CAREVGGNTIYF,TGTGCCAGGGAAGTCGGCGGAAACACCATATATTTT